This TCR beta chain originates from a study of cytomegalovirus exposure and HLA in healthy donors. Overall study findings and caveats: Using the classifier, cytomegalovirus status was reportedly diagnosed with high specificity and sensitivity. Some TCR beta chains (roughly 160 of them) were listed as cytomegalovirus-associated.

A remark on this clone: What it binds is not known.

Whereas donors were nominally healthy upon sampling, unrecorded immune exposures were probable. The PCR used 60 Vbeta and 13 Jbeta primers. Repertoires were generated with immunoSEQ multiplex PCR, while TCRdb's copy carries only in-frame clones and drops some. The profile shows just over 200,000 clones, 82% of them singletons. V dropped 3 bases and J dropped 4 bases, with 10 bases sitting between them. The CDR3 consists of 14 residues. CDR1 is MDHEN and CDR2 is SYDVKM in the germline V gene. Sequenced: PBMCs. This sequence joins TRBV28 and TRBJ1-5, with TRBD1 as a possible D gene (5 bases). The clonotype originates from a woman between 40 and 55 years old in good health and CMV-seronegative. CDR3 amino acids: CASSLSQGNQPQHF. The CDR3 DNA reads TGTGCCAGCAGTTTGTCCCAGGGTAATCAGCCCCAGCATTTT.